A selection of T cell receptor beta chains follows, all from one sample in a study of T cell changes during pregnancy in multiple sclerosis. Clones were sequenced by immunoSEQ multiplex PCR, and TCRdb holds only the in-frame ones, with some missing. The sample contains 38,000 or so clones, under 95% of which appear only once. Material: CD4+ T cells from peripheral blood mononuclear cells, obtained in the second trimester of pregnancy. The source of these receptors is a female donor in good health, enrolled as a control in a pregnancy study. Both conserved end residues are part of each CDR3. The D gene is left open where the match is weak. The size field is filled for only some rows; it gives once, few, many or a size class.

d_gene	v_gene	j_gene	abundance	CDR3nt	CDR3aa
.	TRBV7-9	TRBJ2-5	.	TGTGCCAGCAGCCCACAAGAGACCCAGTACTTC	CASSPQETQYF
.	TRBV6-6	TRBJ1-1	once	TGTGCCAGCACCCGGACGGGGAATTCGGGTGGAGCTTTCTTT	CASTRTGNSGGAFF
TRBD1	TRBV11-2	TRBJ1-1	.	TGTGCCAGCAGCCGACAGGGCCGAACTGAAGCTTTCTTT	CASSRQGRTEAFF
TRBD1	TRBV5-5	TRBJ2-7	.	TGTGCCAGCAGCTGGCTCCGGGACAGGTCCTACGAGCAGTACTTC	CASSWLRDRSYEQYF
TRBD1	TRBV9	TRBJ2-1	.	TGTGCCAGCAGCGTATCGTTGGGCGGGACAGGGGTGAATGAGCAGTTCTTC	CASSVSLGGTGVNEQFF
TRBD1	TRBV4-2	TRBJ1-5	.	TGTGCCAGCAGCCAAGATAGGACAGGGGAGAATCAGCCCCAGCATTTT	CASSQDRTGENQPQHF
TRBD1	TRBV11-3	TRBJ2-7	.	TGTGCCAGCAGCTCGGACAGGTCTTACTACGAGCAGTACTTC	CASSSDRSYYEQYF
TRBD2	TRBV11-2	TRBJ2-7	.	TGTGCCAGCAGTATAGCGGGGGGTTCCTACGAGCAGTACTTC	CASSIAGGSYEQYF
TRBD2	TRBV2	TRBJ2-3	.	TGTGCCAGCAGGGGGACTAGCGGCACAGATACGCAGTATTTT	CASRGTSGTDTQYF
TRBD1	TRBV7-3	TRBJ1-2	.	TGTGCCAGCAGCTCTGGGAACAGGGGGCAACATGGCTACACCTTC	CASSSGNRGQHGYTF
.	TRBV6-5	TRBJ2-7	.	TGTGCCAGCAGGTCCTATTCCTACGAGCAGTACTTC	CASRSYSYEQYF
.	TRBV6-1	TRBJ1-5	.	TGTGCCAGCTCTAATTGGGGGGGCAATCAGCCCCAGCATTTT	CASSNWGGNQPQHF
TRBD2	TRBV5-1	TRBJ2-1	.	TGCGCCAGCAGCGGGACTAGCCCGATCAATGAGCAGTTCTTC	CASSGTSPINEQFF
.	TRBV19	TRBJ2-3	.	TGTGCCAGTAGTCCCCAGGGAACAGATACGCAGTATTTT	CASSPQGTDTQYF
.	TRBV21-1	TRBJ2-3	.	TGTGCCAGCAGCAAAGGTGGCACCGAGGCCTTCACAGATACGCAGTATTTT	CASSKGGTEAFTDTQYF
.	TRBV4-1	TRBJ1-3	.	TGCGCCAGCAGCCAAGTTTTAGGAGCGTCGGGTGGAAACACCATATATTTT	CASSQVLGASGGNTIYF
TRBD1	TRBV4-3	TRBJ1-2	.	TGCGCCAGCAGCCCCGGACAGGGGGTGCTCTATGGCTACACCTTC	CASSPGQGVLYGYTF
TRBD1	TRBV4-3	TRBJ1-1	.	TGCGCCAGCAGCCAAGAAGGCGGAAGGGGTGGAGGGGGCATGTCTAGAGCTTTCTTT	CASSQEGGRGGGGMSRAFF
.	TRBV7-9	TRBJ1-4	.	TGTGCCAGCAGCCTCGGGGTGGCGGCTGAAAAACTGTTTTTT	CASSLGVAAEKLFF
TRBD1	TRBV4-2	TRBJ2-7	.	TGTGCCAGCAGCCAAGACGTTCTGGACAGGGATTTCGGGCAGTACTTC	CASSQDVLDRDFGQYF
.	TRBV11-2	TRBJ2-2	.	TGTGCCAGCGTAGGAGGGGACTCAAACACCGGGGAGCTGTTTTTT	CASVGGDSNTGELFF
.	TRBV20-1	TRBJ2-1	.	TGCAGTGCTAGTCAGGGGCCGGAGCAGTTCTTC	CSASQGPEQFF
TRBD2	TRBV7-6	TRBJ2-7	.	TGTGCCAGCAGCCCAGGGGGGACTAGCGCCAGGGGCGAGCAGTACTTC	CASSPGGTSARGEQYF
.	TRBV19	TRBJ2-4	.	TGTGCCAGTGGGTCAGGGTCGGGCATTCAGTACTTC	CASGSGSGIQYF
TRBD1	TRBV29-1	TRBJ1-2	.	TGCAGCGTTACCGGGACAGGGAGTAACTATGGCTACACCTTC	CSVTGTGSNYGYTF
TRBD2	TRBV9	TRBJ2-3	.	TGTGCCAGCAGCGTAGGTTTGGGGGGGACTAGCGGGGCAGATACGCAGTATTTT	CASSVGLGGTSGADTQYF
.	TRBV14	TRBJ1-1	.	TGTGCCAGCAATCAGGGCCTGAACACTGAAGCTTTCTTT	CASNQGLNTEAFF
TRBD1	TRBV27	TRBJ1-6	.	TGTGCCAGCAACTCCCGGGACAGGGGCATCTCACCCCTCCACTTT	CASNSRDRGISPLHF
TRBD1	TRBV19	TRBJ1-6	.	TGTGCCAGTAGTAGCCGAGGACAGGGCCCGCTCCACTTT	CASSSRGQGPLHF
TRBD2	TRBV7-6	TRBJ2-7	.	TGTGCCAGCAGCTTAGGGACTAGCGGGGGGCGGAGTGAGCAGTACTTC	CASSLGTSGGRSEQYF
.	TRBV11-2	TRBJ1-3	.	TGTGCCAGCAGCTTATTCGAGGAAACCTCTGGAAACACCATATATTTT	CASSLFEETSGNTIYF
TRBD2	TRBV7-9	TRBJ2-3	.	TGTGCCAGCAGTTCCACGGGACTAGCAACCGATACGCAGTATTTT	CASSSTGLATDTQYF
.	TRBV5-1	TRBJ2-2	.	TGCGCCAGCAGCTTGGGAAGATCGCGGAAGAACACCGGGGAGCTGTTTTTT	CASSLGRSRKNTGELFF
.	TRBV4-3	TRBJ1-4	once	TGCGCCAGCAGCCAAGAGGACTCCCGTAATGAAAAACTGTTTTTT	CASSQEDSRNEKLFF
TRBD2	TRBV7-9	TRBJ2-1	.	TGTGCCAGCAGCTTTTCCGACCGGGGGGAATACAATGAGCAGTTCTTC	CASSFSDRGEYNEQFF
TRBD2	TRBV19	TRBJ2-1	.	TGTGCCAGTAGTGTCGGGAGGGCGGGGGGCAATGAGCAGTTCTTC	CASSVGRAGGNEQFF
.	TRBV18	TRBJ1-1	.	TGTGCCAGCTCACCCCAGGGTACAGCTCCTGAAGCTTTCTTT	CASSPQGTAPEAFF
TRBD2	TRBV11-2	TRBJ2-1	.	TGTGCCAGCAGTACTGGGACGGGGGGGATTCGACTCAATGAGCAGTTCTTC	CASSTGTGGIRLNEQFF
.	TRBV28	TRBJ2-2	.	TGTGCCAGCAGTCGGGGAGGAGGAGGGAACACCGGGGAGCTGTTTTTT	CASSRGGGGNTGELFF
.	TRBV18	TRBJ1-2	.	TGTGCCAGCTCTTCGATAGAGTCTAACTATGGCTACACCTTC	CASSSIESNYGYTF
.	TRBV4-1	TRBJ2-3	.	TGCGCCAGCAGCCAATCAGGGGTACTGGATACGCAGTATTTT	CASSQSGVLDTQYF
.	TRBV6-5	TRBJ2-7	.	TGTGCCAGCAGTTACTCGACTCTCTACGAGCAGTACTTC	CASSYSTLYEQYF
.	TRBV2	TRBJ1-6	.	TGTGCCAGCAGGGGGGCAGGGTTATATTCACCCCTCCACTTT	CASRGAGLYSPLHF
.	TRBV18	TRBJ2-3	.	TGTGCCAGCTCACCCGGGGGACGGGATACGCAGTATTTT	CASSPGGRDTQYF
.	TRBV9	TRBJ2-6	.	TGTGCCAGCAGCGTAGGGCCCAGCGGCTTCTCTGGGGCCAACGTCCTGACTTTC	CASSVGPSGFSGANVLTF
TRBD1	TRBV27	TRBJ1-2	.	TGTGCCAGCAGTTTACTCGGACAGGGAGAAGGCTACACCTTC	CASSLLGQGEGYTF
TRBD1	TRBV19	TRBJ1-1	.	TGTGCCAGTAGCCGAAAGACAGGGCTTTTGAACACTGAAGCTTTCTTT	CASSRKTGLLNTEAFF
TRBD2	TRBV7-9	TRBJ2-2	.	TGTGCCAGCAGGGTTAGCGGGGGGCCCGCCGGGGAGCTGTTTTTT	CASRVSGGPAGELFF
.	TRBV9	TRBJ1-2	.	TGTGCCAGCAGCCGACAGGAAGACTATGGCTACACCTTC	CASSRQEDYGYTF
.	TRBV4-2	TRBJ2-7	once	TGTGCCAGCAGCCAAGATCTGAGGGGGGGCGGGTACGAGCAGTACTTC	CASSQDLRGGGYEQYF
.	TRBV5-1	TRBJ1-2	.	TGCGCCAGCTGCGAGGCGGAGACTAACTATGGCTACACCTTC	CASCEAETNYGYTF
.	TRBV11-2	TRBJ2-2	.	TGTGCCAGCAGCTTAGGCGCCACCCGCGGGGAGCTGTTTTTT	CASSLGATRGELFF
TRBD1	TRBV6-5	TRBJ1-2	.	TGTGCCAGCAGCCAACAGGGGAGGGGCTACACCTTC	CASSQQGRGYTF
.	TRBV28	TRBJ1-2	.	TGTGCCAGCAGGACAGGTTCCAACTATGGCTACACCTTC	CASRTGSNYGYTF
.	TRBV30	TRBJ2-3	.	TGTGCCTGGAGTAAAGGGGGAGATACGCAGTATTTT	CAWSKGGDTQYF
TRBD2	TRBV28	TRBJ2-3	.	TGTGCCACCCTTAGCGGGGGGGCCTTATTAGATACGCAGTATTTT	CATLSGGALLDTQYF
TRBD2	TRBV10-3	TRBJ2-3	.	TGTGCCATCAGTGATTTCACTAGCGGGGTTGGAGATACGCAGTATTTT	CAISDFTSGVGDTQYF
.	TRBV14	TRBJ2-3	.	TGTGCCAGCAGCCAAGCGGGGAGCACAGATACGCAGTATTTT	CASSQAGSTDTQYF
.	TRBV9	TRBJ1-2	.	TGTGCCAGCAGCGTTTTGGGGCAGGGATATGGCTACACCTTC	CASSVLGQGYGYTF
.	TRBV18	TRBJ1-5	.	TGTGCCAGCTCACCTATTGGGCTTACCGGGAGGCAAAATCAGCCCCAGCATTTT	CASSPIGLTGRQNQPQHF